This TCR beta chain stems from a study of response to subunit inactivated influenza vaccine. Concerning this clonotype itself: Its antigen is unknown.

General study points: With each seasonal influenza vaccination, the authors suggested, few new T cells are recruited.

TCRdb called the RT-PCR reads again in MiXCR, with one record for every CDR3 protein. Altogether approximately 520,000 distinct CDR3 sequences are present, about 25% being singletons, with the ten largest covering 1.5% to 2%. The sample in question was CD4+ T cells sorted from PBMCs, obtained about 5 days after vaccination. This receptor was identified in a man between 50 and 59 years old who received an inactivated influenza vaccine.

CDR3: CASSLSAGVAGAYNEQFF. CDR3 sequence (DNA): TGTGCCAGCAGCTTATCAGCGGGGGTAGCGGGGGCTTACAATGAGCAGTTCTTC. The rearrangement links TRBV11-2 to TRBJ2-1; 9 bases are a match to TRBD2. Per germline, CDR1 SGHAT and CDR2 FQNNGV. There are 18 residues in the CDR3. The V and J ends lost 2 bases and 4 bases, in that order; junction bases with no gene match: 12.